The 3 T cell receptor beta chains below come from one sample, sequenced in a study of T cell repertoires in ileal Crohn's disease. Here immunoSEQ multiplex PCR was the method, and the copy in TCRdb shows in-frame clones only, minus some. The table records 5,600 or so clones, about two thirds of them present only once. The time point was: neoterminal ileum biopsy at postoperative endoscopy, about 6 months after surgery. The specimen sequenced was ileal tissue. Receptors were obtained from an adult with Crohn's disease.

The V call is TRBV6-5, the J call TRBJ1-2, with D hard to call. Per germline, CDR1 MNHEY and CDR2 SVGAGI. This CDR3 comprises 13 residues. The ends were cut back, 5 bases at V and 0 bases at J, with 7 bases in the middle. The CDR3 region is CASSRSPNYGYTF. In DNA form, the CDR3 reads TGTGCCAGCAGTCGTAGCCCTAACTATGGCTACACCTTC.

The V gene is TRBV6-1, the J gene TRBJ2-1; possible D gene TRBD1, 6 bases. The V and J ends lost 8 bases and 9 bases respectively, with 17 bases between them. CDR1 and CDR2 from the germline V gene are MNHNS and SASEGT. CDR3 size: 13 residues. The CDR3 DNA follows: TGTGCCAGCCTAGGACAGCCTAGCAGTGAGCAGTTCTTC. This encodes CASLGQPSSEQFF.

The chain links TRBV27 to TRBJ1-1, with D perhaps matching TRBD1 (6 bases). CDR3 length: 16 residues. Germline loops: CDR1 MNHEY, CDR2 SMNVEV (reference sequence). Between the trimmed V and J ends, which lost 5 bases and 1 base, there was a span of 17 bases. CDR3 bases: TGTGCCAGCAGTCCAATTAACAGGGTACGGAACACTGAAGCTTTCTTT. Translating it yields CASSPINRVRNTEAFF.